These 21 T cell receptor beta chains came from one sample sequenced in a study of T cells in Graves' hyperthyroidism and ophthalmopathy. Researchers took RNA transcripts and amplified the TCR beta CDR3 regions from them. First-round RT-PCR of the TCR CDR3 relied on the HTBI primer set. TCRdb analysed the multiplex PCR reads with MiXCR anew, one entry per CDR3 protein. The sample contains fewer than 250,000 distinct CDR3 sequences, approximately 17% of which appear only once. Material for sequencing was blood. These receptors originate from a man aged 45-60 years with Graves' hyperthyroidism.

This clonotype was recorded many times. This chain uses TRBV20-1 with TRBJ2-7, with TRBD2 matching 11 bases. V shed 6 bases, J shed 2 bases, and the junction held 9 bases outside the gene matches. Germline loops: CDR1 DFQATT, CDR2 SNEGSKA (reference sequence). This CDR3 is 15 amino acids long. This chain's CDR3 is CSAGLAGGPTYEQYF. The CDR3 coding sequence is TGCAGTGCAGGCCTAGCGGGAGGTCCAACCTACGAGCAGTACTTC.

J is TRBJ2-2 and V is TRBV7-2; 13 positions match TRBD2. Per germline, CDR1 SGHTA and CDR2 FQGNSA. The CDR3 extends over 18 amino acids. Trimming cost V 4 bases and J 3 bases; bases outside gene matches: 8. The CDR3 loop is CASSYWTSGSLDTGELFF. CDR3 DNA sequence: TGTGCCAGCAGCTATTGGACTAGCGGGAGCTTGGACACCGGGGAGCTGTTTTTT.

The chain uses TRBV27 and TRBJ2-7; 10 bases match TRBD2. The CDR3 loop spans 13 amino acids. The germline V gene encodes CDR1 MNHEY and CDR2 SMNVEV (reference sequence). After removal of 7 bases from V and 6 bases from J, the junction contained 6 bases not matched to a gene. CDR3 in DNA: TGTGCCAGCAAAGGACTAGCGGTTTTCGAGCAGTACTTC. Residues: CASKGLAVFEQYF.

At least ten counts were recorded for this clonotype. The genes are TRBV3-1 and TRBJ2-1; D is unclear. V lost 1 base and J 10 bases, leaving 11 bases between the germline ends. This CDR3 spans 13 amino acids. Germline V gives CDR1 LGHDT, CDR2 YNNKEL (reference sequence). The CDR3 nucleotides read TGTGCCAGCAGCCAAGTGTTCGGCAGCGAGCAGTTCTTC. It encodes CASSQVFGSEQFF.

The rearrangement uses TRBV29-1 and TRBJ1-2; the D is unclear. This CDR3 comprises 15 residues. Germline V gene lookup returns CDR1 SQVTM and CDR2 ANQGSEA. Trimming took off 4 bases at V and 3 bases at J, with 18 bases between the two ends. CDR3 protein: CSVVYGSTTYYGYTF. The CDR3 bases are TGCAGCGTTGTCTACGGTTCAACCACATACTATGGCTACACCTTC.

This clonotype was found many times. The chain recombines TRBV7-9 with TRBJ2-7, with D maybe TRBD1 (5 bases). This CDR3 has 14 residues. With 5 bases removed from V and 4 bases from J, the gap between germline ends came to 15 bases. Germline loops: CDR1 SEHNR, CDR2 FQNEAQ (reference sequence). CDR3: CASSDSALGYEQYF. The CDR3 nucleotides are TGTGCCAGCAGCGACAGCGCCCTCGGGTACGAGCAGTACTTC. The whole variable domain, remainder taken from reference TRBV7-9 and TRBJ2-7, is DTGVSQNPRHKITKRGQNVTFRCDPISEHNRLYWYRQTLGQGPEFLTYFQNEAQLEKSRLLSDRFSAERPKGSFSTLEIQRTEQGDSAMYLCASSDSALGYEQYFGPGTRLTVT.

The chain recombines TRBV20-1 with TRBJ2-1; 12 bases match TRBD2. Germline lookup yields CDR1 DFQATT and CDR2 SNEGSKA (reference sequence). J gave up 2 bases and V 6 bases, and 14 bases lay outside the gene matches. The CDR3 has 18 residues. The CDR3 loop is CSAYGLAGSNRAYNEQFF. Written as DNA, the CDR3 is TGCAGTGCCTATGGACTAGCGGGATCTAACAGGGCCTACAATGAGCAGTTCTTC.

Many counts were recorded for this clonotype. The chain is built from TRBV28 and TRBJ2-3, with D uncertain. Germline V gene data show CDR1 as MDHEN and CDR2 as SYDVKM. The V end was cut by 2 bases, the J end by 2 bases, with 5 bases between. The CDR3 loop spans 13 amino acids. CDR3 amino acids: CASSLQDTDTQYF. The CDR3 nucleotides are TGTGCCAGCAGTTTACAGGACACAGATACGCAGTATTTT.

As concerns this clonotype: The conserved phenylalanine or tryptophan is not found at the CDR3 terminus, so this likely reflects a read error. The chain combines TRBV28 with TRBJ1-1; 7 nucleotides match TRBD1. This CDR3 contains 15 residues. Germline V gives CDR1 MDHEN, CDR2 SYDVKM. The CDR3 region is CTSSFIDRENTEAFL. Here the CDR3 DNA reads TGTACCAGCAGTTTTATTGACAGGGAGAACACTGAAGCTTTCCTT.

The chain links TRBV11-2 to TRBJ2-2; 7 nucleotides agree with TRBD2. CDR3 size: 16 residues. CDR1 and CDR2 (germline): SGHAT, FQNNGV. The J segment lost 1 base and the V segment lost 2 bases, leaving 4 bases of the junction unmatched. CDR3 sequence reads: CASSLFSSGNTGELFF. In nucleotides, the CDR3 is TGTGCCAGCAGCTTATTTTCTAGCGGGAACACCGGGGAGCTGTTTTTT.

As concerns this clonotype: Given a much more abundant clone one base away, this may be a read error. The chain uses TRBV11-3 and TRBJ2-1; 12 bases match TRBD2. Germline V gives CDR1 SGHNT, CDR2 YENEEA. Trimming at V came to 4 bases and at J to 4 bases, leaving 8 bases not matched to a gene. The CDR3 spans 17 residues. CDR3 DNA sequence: TGTGCCAGCAGCTCAGACCGGACTAGCGGGATTTACAATGAGCAGTTCTTC. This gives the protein CASSSDRTSGIYNEQFF. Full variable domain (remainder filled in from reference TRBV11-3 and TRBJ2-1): EAGVVQSPRYKIIEKKQPVAFWCNPISGHNTLYWYLQNLGQGPELLIRYENEEAVDDSQLPKDRFSAERLKGVDSTLKIQPAELGDSAVYLCASSSDRTSGIYNEQFFGPGTRLTVL.

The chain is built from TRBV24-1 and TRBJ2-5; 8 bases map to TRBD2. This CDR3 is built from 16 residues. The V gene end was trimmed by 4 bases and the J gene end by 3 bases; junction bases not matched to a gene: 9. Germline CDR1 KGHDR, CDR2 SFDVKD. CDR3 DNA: TGTGCCACCAGTGACTACGGGAGGGCCTCAGAAGAGACCCAGTACTTC. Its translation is CATSDYGRASEETQYF.

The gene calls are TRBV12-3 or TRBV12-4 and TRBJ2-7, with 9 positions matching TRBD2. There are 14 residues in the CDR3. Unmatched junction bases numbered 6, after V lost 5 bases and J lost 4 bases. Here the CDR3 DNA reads TGTGCCAGCAGTGATAATAGCGGGAGTTACGAGCAGTACTTC. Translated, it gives CASSDNSGSYEQYF.

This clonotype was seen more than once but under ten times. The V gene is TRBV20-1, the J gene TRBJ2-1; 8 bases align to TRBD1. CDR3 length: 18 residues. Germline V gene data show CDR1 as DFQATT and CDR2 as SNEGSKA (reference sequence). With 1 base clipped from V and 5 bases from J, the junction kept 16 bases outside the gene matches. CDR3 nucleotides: TGCAGTGCTAGAGTTCCCTATCTCGTTGGACAGGGCCACAATGAGCAGTTCTTC. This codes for CSARVPYLVGQGHNEQFF.

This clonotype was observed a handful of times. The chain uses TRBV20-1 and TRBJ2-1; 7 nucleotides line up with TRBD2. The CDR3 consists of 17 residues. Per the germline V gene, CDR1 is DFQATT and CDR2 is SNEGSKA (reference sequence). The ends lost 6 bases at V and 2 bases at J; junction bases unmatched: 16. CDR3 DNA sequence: TGCAGTGCCTTAACTCGTGGATCTAGCGGACCCTACAATGAGCAGTTCTTC. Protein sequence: CSALTRGSSGPYNEQFF.

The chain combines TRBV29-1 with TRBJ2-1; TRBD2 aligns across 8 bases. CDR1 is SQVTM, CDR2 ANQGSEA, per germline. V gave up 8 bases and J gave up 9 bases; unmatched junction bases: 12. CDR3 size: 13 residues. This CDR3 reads CSMAGTSVGEQFF. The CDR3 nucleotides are TGCAGCATGGCCGGGACTAGTGTGGGTGAGCAGTTCTTC.

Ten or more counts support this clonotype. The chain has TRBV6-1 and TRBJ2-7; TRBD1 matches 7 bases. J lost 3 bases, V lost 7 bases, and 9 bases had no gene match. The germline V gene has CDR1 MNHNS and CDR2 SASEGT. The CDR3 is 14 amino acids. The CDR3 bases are TGTGCCAGCATAATACAGGGGAAGAACTACGAGCAGTACTTC. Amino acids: CASIIQGKNYEQYF.

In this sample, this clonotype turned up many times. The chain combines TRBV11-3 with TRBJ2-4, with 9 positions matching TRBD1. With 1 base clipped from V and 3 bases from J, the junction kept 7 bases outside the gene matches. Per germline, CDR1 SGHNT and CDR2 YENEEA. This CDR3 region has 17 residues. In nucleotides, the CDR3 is TGTGCCAGCAGCTTAGGGAGGGGGACAGGGATCAAAAACATTCAGTACTTC. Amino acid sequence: CASSLGRGTGIKNIQYF. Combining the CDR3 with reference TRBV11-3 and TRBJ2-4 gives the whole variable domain EAGVVQSPRYKIIEKKQPVAFWCNPISGHNTLYWYLQNLGQGPELLIRYENEEAVDDSQLPKDRFSAERLKGVDSTLKIQPAELGDSAVYLCASSLGRGTGIKNIQYFGAGTRLSVL.

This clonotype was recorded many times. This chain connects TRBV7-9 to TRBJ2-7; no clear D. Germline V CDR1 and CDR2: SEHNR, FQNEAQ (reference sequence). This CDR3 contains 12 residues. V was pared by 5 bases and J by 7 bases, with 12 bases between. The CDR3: CASSPGPREQYF. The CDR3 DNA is TGTGCCAGCAGCCCGGGCCCCCGAGAGCAGTACTTC.

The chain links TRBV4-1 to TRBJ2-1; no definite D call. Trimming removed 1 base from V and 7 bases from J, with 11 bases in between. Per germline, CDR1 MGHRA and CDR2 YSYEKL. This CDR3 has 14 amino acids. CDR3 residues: CASSQGGWRNEQFF. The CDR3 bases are TGCGCCAGCAGCCAAGGGGGTTGGCGGAATGAGCAGTTCTTC.

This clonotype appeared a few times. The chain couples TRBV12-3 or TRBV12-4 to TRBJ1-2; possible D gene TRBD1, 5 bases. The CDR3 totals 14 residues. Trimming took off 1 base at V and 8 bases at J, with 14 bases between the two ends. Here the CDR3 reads CASSLVGGVGGYTF. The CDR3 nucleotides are TGTGCCAGCAGTTTAGTGGGGGGGGTGGGAGGCTACACCTTC.